One and the same sample provided the 29 T cell receptor beta chains below, sequenced in a study of blood T cell repertoires in COVID-19. Some clones are missing from TCRdb's copy, which holds only in-frame ones; the method was immunoSEQ multiplex PCR. Of approximately 150,000 clones listed, approximately 95% were seen once; the top ten hold about 2%. Sequenced sample: peripheral blood. The source is an older woman with COVID-19, enrolled during active disease.

The V gene is TRBV6-1, the J gene TRBJ1-3; 7 bases fit TRBD1. The CDR3 is made up of 15 amino acids. Germline-derived CDR1 and CDR2 are MNHNS and SASEGT. V gave up 3 bases and J gave up 3 bases; unmatched junction bases: 5. The CDR3 DNA reads TGTGCCAGCAGTGAGGGACAGTTCTTTGGAAACACCATATATTTT. This sequence encodes CASSEGQFFGNTIYF.

This chain links TRBV27 with TRBJ1-5; possible D gene TRBD1, 5 bases. V lost 7 bases, J lost 2 bases, and 15 bases lay in between. Germline lookup yields CDR1 MNHEY and CDR2 SMNVEV (reference sequence). This CDR3 spans 15 amino acids. The CDR3 DNA reads TGTGCCAGCAAAAGTTTTTTAGGGGGCAATCAGCCCCAGCATTTT. Translated: CASKSFLGGNQPQHF.

This clone came up a few times. The rearrangement uses TRBV29-1 and TRBJ2-5; 11 nucleotides line up with TRBD2. Germline V lookup: CDR1 SQVTM, CDR2 ANQGSEA. This CDR3 has 14 residues. The J segment lost 0 bases and the V segment lost 6 bases, leaving 3 bases of the junction unmatched. CDR3 sequence: CSVRLAGHQETQYF. CDR3 nucleotides: TGCAGCGTCAGACTAGCGGGGCACCAAGAGACCCAGTACTTC.

This chain uses TRBV4-2 with TRBJ1-2, with D possibly matching TRBD1 (6 bases). The germline CDR1 and CDR2 sequences are LGHNA and YNFKEQ. The V and J ends lost 6 bases and 10 bases respectively, with 18 bases between them. This CDR3 contains 13 residues. The CDR3 spells CASRLGDKGYYTF. In DNA, the CDR3 is TGTGCCAGCAGGTTGGGGGACAAGGGGTACTACACCTTC.

This chain connects TRBV5-4 to TRBJ1-2; the match to TRBD1 covers 7 bases. Germline V gene lookup returns CDR1 SGHNT and CDR2 YYREEE (reference sequence). The CDR3 has 15 residues. V lost 5 bases to trimming and J lost 3 bases; unmatched junction nucleotides: 10. The CDR3 bases are TGTGCCAGCAGGCCCGAGGGGGCTGGATACTATGGCTACACCTTC. This gives the protein CASRPEGAGYYGYTF.

The genes are TRBV7-9 and TRBJ2-5; 8 nucleotides line up with TRBD2. Germline CDR1 reads SEHNR; CDR2 reads FQNEAQ (reference sequence). This CDR3 is built from 13 residues. Unmatched junction bases numbered 6, after V lost 5 bases and J lost 7 bases. The CDR3 protein is CASSLPGGVTQYF. Written as DNA, the CDR3 is TGTGCCAGCAGCCTCCCGGGGGGGGTGACCCAGTACTTC.

The V call is TRBV5-4, the J call TRBJ2-3, with a tentative D call TRBD1 (6 bases). The CDR3 is 12 amino acids. Between the trimmed V and J ends, which lost 4 bases and 10 bases, there was a span of 13 bases. Germline V gene lookup returns CDR1 SGHNT and CDR2 YYREEE (reference sequence). CDR3 loop: CASSPTTGPQYF. The CDR3 DNA is TGTGCCAGCAGCCCCACCACAGGGCCGCAGTATTTT.

The rearrangement uses TRBV3-1 (or the pseudogene TRBV3-2) and TRBJ1-1, with 10 bases fitting TRBD1. Germline V lookup: CDR1 LGHDT, CDR2 YNNKEL (reference sequence). Trimming took 5 bases from V and 10 from J; bases not matched to a gene: 7. The CDR3 has 13 amino acids. CDR3 nucleotides: TGTGCCAGCAGCGACCGGGACAGGGGCGCAGCTTTCTTT. The encoded protein is CASSDRDRGAAFF.

This clone has a single count. The chain joins TRBV6-6 to TRBJ1-1; D is undetermined. The V and J ends lost 6 bases and 2 bases respectively, with 10 bases between them. CDR1 is MNHNY and CDR2 is SVGAGI in the germline V gene (reference sequence). There are 13 residues in the CDR3. The CDR3, as DNA: TGTGCCAGCAGGACCGGGATTAACACTGAAGCTTTCTTT. Its protein is CASRTGINTEAFF.

The chain uses TRBV5-6 and TRBJ1-2; maybe TRBD1 (5 bases). The CDR3 extends over 15 amino acids. Trimming took 0 bases from V and 8 from J, leaving 17 bases between them. Germline loops: CDR1 SGHDT, CDR2 YYEEEE. CDR3: CASSLDTARGIGYTF. Written as DNA, the CDR3 is TGTGCCAGCAGCTTGGATACCGCCCGGGGGATCGGCTACACCTTC.

This chain joins TRBV19 and TRBJ2-7, with D perhaps matching TRBD1 (6 bases). The V gene's germline CDR1 is LNHDA and CDR2 SQIVND (reference sequence). The ends were cut back, 1 base at V and 3 bases at J, with 16 bases in the middle. The CDR3 spans 16 residues. Here the CDR3 DNA reads TGTGCCAGTAGTATAGCCGGGGACAATACTCTCTACGAGCAGTACTTC. This translates into CASSIAGDNTLYEQYF.

V and J are TRBV3-1 (or the pseudogene TRBV3-2) and TRBJ2-5; D remains unclear. Germline V CDR1 and CDR2: LGHDT, YNNKEL (reference sequence). V was cut by 2 bases and J by 3 bases, with 4 bases left in between. The CDR3 spans 12 residues. In DNA, the CDR3 is TGTGCCAGCAGCCAAACAGAAGAGACCCAGTACTTC. This codes for CASSQTEETQYF.

The chain uses TRBV25-1 and TRBJ1-3; tentative D call: TRBD1 (6 bases). CDR1 and CDR2 from the germline V gene are MGHDK and SYGVNS. The CDR3 is made up of 13 amino acids. CDR3 in DNA: TGTGCATGGGGGCCCGGGGGGTCTAACACCATATATTTT. Its translation is CAWGPGGSNTIYF.

The chain has TRBV7-6 and TRBJ2-1, with 8 bases matching TRBD1. This CDR3 spans 15 amino acids. Germline assignment: CDR1 SGHVS and CDR2 FNYEAQ. The trim removed 1 base at V and 4 bases at J, leaving 3 bases unmatched. The CDR3 reads CASSLDRGVYNEQFF. CDR3 in DNA: TGTGCCAGCAGCTTAGACAGGGGGGTATACAATGAGCAGTTCTTC.

This chain joins TRBV9 and TRBJ1-2; D gene unclear. The CDR3 extends over 14 amino acids. Trimming took 0 bases from V and 2 from J, leaving 8 bases between them. Germline V gene lookup returns CDR1 SGDLS and CDR2 YYNGEE. The CDR3 region is CASSVVEGNYGYTF. The CDR3 bases are TGTGCCAGCAGCGTAGTGGAGGGAAACTATGGCTACACCTTC. Variable domain in full (rest from reference TRBV9 and TRBJ1-2): DSGVTQTPKHLITATGQRVTLRCSPRSGDLSVYWYQQSLDQGLQFLIQYYNGEERAKGNILERFSAQQFPDLHSELNLSSLELGDSALYFCASSVVEGNYGYTFGSGTRLTVV.

The chain has TRBV6-5 and TRBJ1-2; D is ambiguous. This CDR3 spans 14 amino acids. The germline V and J ends were trimmed by 7 bases and 2 bases, with 14 bases remaining between them. Germline V gene data show CDR1 as MNHEY and CDR2 as SVGAGI. This CDR3 reads CASIPRSLNYGYTF. The CDR3, as DNA: TGTGCCAGCATCCCCCGTAGCTTAAACTATGGCTACACCTTC.

The chain joins TRBV18 to TRBJ1-5; 7 nucleotides agree with TRBD1. V gave up 2 bases and J gave up 0 bases; unmatched junction bases: 10. Germline CDR1 is KGHSH and CDR2 is LQKENI. The CDR3 runs to 18 residues. DNA for the CDR3: TGTGCCAGCTCACCATTTAGAGGGGGCGAAAATAGCAATCAGCCCCAGCATTTT. This sequence encodes CASSPFRGGENSNQPQHF.

This clone has just one count. This chain joins TRBV6-5 and TRBJ1-2; 8 nucleotides agree with TRBD1. This CDR3 is built from 13 residues. V lost 6 bases, J lost 5 bases, and 5 bases stayed unmatched. CDR1 and CDR2 (germline): MNHEY, SVGAGI. The CDR3 DNA is TGTGCCAGCAGCCGGGGACAGGATTATGGCTACACCTTC. As protein: CASSRGQDYGYTF.

J is TRBJ1-3 and V is TRBV9, with TRBD1 identical over 7 bases. This CDR3 region has 15 residues. Looked up from germline, CDR1 is SGDLS and CDR2 is YYNGEE. Trimming at V came to 2 bases and at J to 2 bases, leaving 4 bases not matched to a gene. The DNA of the CDR3 is TGTGCCAGCAGCGTCACCGGGACAGCTGGAAACACCATATATTTT. This translates into CASSVTGTAGNTIYF. Complete variable domain (other parts from reference TRBV9 and TRBJ1-3): DSGVTQTPKHLITATGQRVTLRCSPRSGDLSVYWYQQSLDQGLQFLIQYYNGEERAKGNILERFSAQQFPDLHSELNLSSLELGDSALYFCASSVTGTAGNTIYFGEGSWLTVV.

The gene calls are TRBV7-2 and TRBJ1-6, with 7 bases aligning to TRBD1. The germline V gene encodes CDR1 SGHTA and CDR2 FQGNSA. CDR3 length: 14 residues. Losses at the gene ends were 4 bases for V and 7 bases for J; bases not matched to a gene: 4. The CDR3 DNA reads TGTGCCAGCAGCTGGGACAGAGAAAATTCACCCCTCCACTTT. Protein product: CASSWDRENSPLHF.

The chain couples TRBV7-9 to TRBJ1-6, with D uncertain. Trimming took 2 bases from V and 8 from J, leaving 4 bases between them. CDR1 and CDR2 from the germline V gene are SEHNR and FQNEAQ (reference sequence). The CDR3 extends over 12 amino acids. The CDR3 region is CASSLHDSPLHF. As DNA, the CDR3 is TGTGCCAGCAGCTTACATGATTCACCCCTCCACTTT.

CDR3 in amino acids: CASSALGGAQYEQFF. The CDR3 coding sequence is TGTGCCAGCAGCGCTTTGGGGGGGGCCCAGTATGAGCAGTTCTTC. The chain couples TRBV6-6 to TRBJ2-1; tentatively, D is TRBD2 (7 bases). The CDR3 runs to 15 residues. Trimming left V 6 bases short and J 8 bases short, with 20 bases between. The germline gives CDR1 MNHNY, CDR2 SVGAGI (reference sequence).

This chain joins TRBV2 and TRBJ1-5; 7 nucleotides align to TRBD1. J lost 9 bases, V lost 5 bases, and 10 bases had no gene match. This CDR3 is 14 amino acids long. The germline V gene encodes CDR1 SNHLY and CDR2 FYNNEI. The chain's CDR3 is CASSPGQQLGPQHF. Written as DNA, the CDR3 is TGTGCCAGCAGTCCGGGACAGCAGTTAGGGCCCCAGCATTTT. Full variable domain (outside the CDR3, taken from reference TRBV2 and TRBJ1-5): EPEVTQTPSHQVTQMGQEVILRCVPISNHLYFYWYRQILGQKVEFLVSFYNNEISEKSEIFDDQFSVERPDGSNFTLKIRSTKLEDSAMYFCASSPGQQLGPQHFGDGTRLSIL.

The V call is TRBV7-2, the J call TRBJ1-5, with no clear D. Germline loops: CDR1 SGHTA, CDR2 FQGNSA. The CDR3 extends over 16 amino acids. V lost 2 bases, J lost 6 bases, and 17 bases lay in between. CDR3: CASSLSRGARLQPQHF. CDR3 sequence (DNA): TGTGCCAGCAGCTTAAGCCGGGGAGCGCGGCTTCAGCCCCAGCATTTT.

The chain employs TRBV5-6 and TRBJ1-3; D ambiguous. V gave up 0 bases and J gave up 3 bases, with 10 bases separating them. The length of the CDR3 is 15 residues. Per germline, CDR1 SGHDT and CDR2 YYEEEE. The CDR3 here is CASSLGSRGGNTIYF. CDR3 in DNA: TGTGCCAGCAGCTTGGGTTCCAGAGGTGGAAACACCATATATTTT.

The chain combines TRBV19 with TRBJ2-5; TRBD1 agrees at 9 bases. There are 13 residues in the CDR3. Germline V gene sequence: CDR1 LNHDA, CDR2 SQIVND (reference sequence). Trimming cost V 9 bases and J 5 bases; bases outside gene matches: 7. Written as DNA, the CDR3 is TGTGCCAGCCGTCACAGGGGGCGGGAGACCCAGTACTTC. It encodes CASRHRGRETQYF.

The chain is built from TRBV2 and TRBJ1-1, with a tentative D call TRBD1 (6 bases). This CDR3 comprises 14 residues. The germline V gene has CDR1 SNHLY and CDR2 FYNNEI. V gave up 4 bases and J gave up 4 bases, with 13 bases separating them. CDR3 residues: CASSGTGSGTEAFF. CDR3 DNA sequence: TGTGCCAGCAGTGGTACAGGGTCGGGCACTGAAGCTTTCTTT.

The V call is TRBV2, the J call TRBJ1-2; D is possibly TRBD1 (5 bases). The V gene's germline CDR1 is SNHLY and CDR2 FYNNEI. The CDR3 runs to 14 residues. The ends were cut back, 2 bases at V and 7 bases at J, with 14 bases in the middle. The CDR3 region is CASSENGGLIGYTF. The CDR3 DNA sequence: TGTGCCAGCAGTGAAAACGGGGGATTAATTGGCTACACCTTC. The variable domain in full, with the rest retrieved from reference TRBV2 and TRBJ1-2, is EPEVTQTPSHQVTQMGQEVILRCVPISNHLYFYWYRQILGQKVEFLVSFYNNEISEKSEIFDDQFSVERPDGSNFTLKIRSTKLEDSAMYFCASSENGGLIGYTFGSGTRLTVV.

This clone was detected only once. V usage is TRBV6-2 or TRBV6-3 and J usage is TRBJ1-5, with D perhaps TRBD1 (5 bases). The germline CDR1 and CDR2 sequences are MNHEY and SVGEGT. The V end lost 2 bases, the J end lost 5 bases, and 13 bases lay between the germline ends. The CDR3 has 15 amino acids. CDR3: CASSYAEGGDQPQHF. The DNA of the CDR3 is TGTGCCAGCAGTTACGCGGAGGGAGGGGATCAGCCCCAGCATTTT.